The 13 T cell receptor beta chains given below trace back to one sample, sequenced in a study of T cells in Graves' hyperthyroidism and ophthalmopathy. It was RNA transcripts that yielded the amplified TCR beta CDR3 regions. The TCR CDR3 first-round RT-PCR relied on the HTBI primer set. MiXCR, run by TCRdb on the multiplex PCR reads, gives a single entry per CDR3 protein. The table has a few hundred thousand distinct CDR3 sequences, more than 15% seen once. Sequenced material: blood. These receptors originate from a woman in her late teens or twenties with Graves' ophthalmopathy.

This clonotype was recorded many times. In DNA form, the CDR3 reads TGTGCCAGCAGCCCTAATGGAGGTGGCACAGATACGCAGTATTTT. Protein product: CASSPNGGGTDTQYF. This rearrangement joins TRBV4-2 to TRBJ2-3; TRBD2 might be the D (5 bases). The CDR3 extends over 15 amino acids. The ends were cut back, 4 bases at V and 1 base at J, with 12 bases in the middle. Germline lookup yields CDR1 LGHNA and CDR2 YNFKEQ.

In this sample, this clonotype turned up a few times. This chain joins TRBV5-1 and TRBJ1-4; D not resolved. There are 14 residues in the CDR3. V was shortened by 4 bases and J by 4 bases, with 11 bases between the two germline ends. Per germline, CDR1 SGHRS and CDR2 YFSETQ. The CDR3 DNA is TGCGCCAGCAGCCCGGGTGTCGGTAATGAAAAACTGTTTTTT. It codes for CASSPGVGNEKLFF.

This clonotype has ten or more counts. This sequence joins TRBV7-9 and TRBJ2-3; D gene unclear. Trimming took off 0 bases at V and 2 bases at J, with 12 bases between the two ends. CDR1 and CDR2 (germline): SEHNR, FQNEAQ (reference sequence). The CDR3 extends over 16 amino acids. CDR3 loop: CASSLALTANTDTQYF. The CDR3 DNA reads TGTGCCAGCAGCTTAGCGTTAACGGCAAACACAGATACGCAGTATTTT.

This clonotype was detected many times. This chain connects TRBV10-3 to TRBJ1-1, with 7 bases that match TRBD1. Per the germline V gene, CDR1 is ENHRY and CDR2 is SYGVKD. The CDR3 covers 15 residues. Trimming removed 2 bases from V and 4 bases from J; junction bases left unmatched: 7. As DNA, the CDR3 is TGTGCCATCAGTGAGGCAACAGGGGTTGGCACTGAAGCTTTCTTT. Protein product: CAISEATGVGTEAFF.

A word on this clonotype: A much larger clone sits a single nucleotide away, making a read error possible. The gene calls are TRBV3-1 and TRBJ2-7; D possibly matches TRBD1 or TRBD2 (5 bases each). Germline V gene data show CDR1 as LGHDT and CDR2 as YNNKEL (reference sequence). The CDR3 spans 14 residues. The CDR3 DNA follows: TGTGCCAGCAGCCCCCGGGACGGCCTTTGGGAGCGGTACTTC. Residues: CASSPRDGLWERYF.

The CDR3 region has the DNA TGCAGTGCTAGTTACGGGGAAAAACTGTTTTTT. Amino acids: CSASYGEKLFF. V gene TRBV20-1 combines with J gene TRBJ1-4, with D uncertain. Trimming stripped 3 bases from V and 8 bases from J, with 7 bases between. This CDR3 has 11 residues. From germline, CDR1 is DFQATT and CDR2 SNEGSKA (reference sequence).

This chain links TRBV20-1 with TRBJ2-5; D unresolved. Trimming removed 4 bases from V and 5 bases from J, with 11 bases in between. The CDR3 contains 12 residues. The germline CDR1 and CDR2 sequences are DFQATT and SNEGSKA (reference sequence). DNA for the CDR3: TGCAGTGCTACCATCCAGGAGGAGACCCAGTACTTC. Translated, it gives CSATIQEETQYF.

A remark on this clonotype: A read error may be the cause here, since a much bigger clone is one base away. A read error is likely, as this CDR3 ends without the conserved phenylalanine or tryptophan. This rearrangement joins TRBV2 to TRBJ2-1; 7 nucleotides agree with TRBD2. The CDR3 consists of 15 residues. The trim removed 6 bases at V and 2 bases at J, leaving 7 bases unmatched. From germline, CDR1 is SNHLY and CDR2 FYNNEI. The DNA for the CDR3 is TGTGCCAGCAGGGAGGAACTAGCGACCTACAATGAGCAGTTCTCC. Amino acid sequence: CASREELATYNEQFS.

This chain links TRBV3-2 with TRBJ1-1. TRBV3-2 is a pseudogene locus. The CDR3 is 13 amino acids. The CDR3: CASSQGICGRAFF. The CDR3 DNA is TGTGCCAGCAGCCAAGGAATCTGTGGGAGAGCTTTCTTT.

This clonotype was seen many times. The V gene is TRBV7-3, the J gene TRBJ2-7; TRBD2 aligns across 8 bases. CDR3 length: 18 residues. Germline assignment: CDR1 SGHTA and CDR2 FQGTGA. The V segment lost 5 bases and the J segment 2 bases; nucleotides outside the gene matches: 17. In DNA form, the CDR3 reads TGTGCCAGCAGCCAACGCAAGGATCGGGGGCGGGAGGCCTACGAGCAGTACTTC. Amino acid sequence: CASSQRKDRGREAYEQYF.

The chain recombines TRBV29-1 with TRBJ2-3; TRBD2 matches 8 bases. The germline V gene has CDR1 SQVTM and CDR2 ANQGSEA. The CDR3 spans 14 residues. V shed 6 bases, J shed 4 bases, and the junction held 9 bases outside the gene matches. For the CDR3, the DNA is TGCAGCGTGGACGGGAGGGGGAACGCAGATACGCAGTATTTT. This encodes CSVDGRGNADTQYF.

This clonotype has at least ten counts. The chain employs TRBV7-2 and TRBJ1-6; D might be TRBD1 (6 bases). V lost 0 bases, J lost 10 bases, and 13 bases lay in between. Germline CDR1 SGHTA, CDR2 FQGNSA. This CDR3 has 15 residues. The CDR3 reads CASSLAQGAGSPLHF. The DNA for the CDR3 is TGTGCCAGCAGCTTAGCACAGGGTGCTGGGTCACCCCTCCACTTT. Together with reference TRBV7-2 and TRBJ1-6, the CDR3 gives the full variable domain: GAGVSQSPSNKVTEKGKDVELRCDPISGHTALYWYRQSLGQGLEFLIYFQGNSAPDKSGLPSDRFSAERTGGSVSTLTIQRTQQEDSAVYLCASSLAQGAGSPLHFGNGTRLTVT.

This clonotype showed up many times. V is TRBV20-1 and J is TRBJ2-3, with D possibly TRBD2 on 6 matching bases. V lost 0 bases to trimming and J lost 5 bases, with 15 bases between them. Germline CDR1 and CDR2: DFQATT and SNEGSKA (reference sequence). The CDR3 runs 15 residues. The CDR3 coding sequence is TGCAGTGCTAGAGATGGAGGGGCCGTGGGAGATACGCAGTATTTT. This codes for CSARDGGAVGDTQYF.